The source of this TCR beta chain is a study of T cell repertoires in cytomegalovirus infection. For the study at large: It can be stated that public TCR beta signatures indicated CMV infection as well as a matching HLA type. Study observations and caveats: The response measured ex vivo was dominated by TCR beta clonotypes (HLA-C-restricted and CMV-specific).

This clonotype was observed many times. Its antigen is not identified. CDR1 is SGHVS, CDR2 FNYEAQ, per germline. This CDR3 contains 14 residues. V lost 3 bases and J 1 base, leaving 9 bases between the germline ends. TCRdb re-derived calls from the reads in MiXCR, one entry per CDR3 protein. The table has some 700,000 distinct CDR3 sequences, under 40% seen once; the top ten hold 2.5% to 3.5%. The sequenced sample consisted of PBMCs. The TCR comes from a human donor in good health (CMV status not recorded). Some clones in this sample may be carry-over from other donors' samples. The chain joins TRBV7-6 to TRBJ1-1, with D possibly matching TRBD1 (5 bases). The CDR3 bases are TGTGCCAGCAGCTTGGGACTGTCGAACACTGAAGCTTTCTTT. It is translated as CASSLGLSNTEAFF.